The entry below gives a single T cell receptor beta chain sequence along with its context. These data originate in a study of T cell clones after liver transplantation. Study overall: TCRbeta sequencing after a pre-transplant mixed lymphocyte reaction identified graft-donor-reactive clones, later tracked in post-transplant blood. Apart from a few HCV-positive recipients, transplants were for non-autoimmune, non-viral reasons. At least one year of complete immunosuppression withdrawal without enzymes over twice normal defined tolerance. Samples came pre-transplant, pre-randomization before withdrawal, and post-randomization after withdrawal ended.

The protocol was immunoSEQ multiplex PCR, while the TCRdb copy is restricted to in-frame clones and leaves out a portion. The sample gives about 120,000 clones, about nine tenths of which show up once; 0.83% is in the top ten. Per germline, CDR1 MDHEN and CDR2 SYDVKM. CDR3 length equals 14 residues. V was trimmed by 5 bases and J by 7 bases, leaving 15 bases between them. The source was CD4+ T cells from blood, collected 12 months after liver transplant. The V and J genes are TRBV28 and TRBJ1-5; the D gene is possibly TRBD1 (6 bases). The sequence was collected from a human patient who received a liver transplant. Some T cells may originate from the graft donor. CDR3: CASSPDSLPQPQHF. The CDR3 bases are TGTGCCAGCAGTCCGGACAGTCTACCGCAGCCCCAGCATTTT.